The rows below give T cell receptor beta chains drawn from one sample of a study of tumor-infiltrating lymphocytes in primary liver carcinoma. TCRdb redid the calling of the multiplex PCR reads with MiXCR, one entry per CDR3 protein. The sample includes 310,000 or so distinct CDR3 sequences, about 65% of them seen just once. The source material was peripheral blood. The receptors shown here come from a man aged 35 to 55 with primary liver carcinoma and hepatitis B virus infection. The CDR3 runs from the conserved cysteine through the conserved F or W. A D gene is named only where the DNA matches it firmly. Not every row has a clone size; where given, it reads once, few, many or a size class.

clone size	V gene	D gene	J gene	CDR3 DNA	CDR3 protein
.	TRBV6-5	.	TRBJ2-2	TGTGCCGGCAGCCGGGCCAGGACCGGGGAGCTGTTTTTT	CAGSRARTGELFF
few	TRBV20-1	.	TRBJ1-1	TGCAGTGCTAGAGATCGGTTGATTGAAGCTTTCTTT	CSARDRLIEAFF
.	TRBV7-9	.	TRBJ2-1	TGTGCCAGCAGCTTAGAGAAGGGGGACCCAATGATCAATGAGCAGTTCTTC	CASSLEKGDPMINEQFF
.	TRBV13	TRBD1	TRBJ2-7	TGTGCCAGTAGACAGGGGACAAGCGAGCAGTACTTC	CASRQGTSEQYF
many	TRBV29-1	.	TRBJ2-6	TGCAGCGTCCGACAACACTCTGGGGCCAACGTCCTGACTTTC	CSVRQHSGANVLTF
.	TRBV11-3	TRBD2	TRBJ2-2	TGTGCCAGCAGCTTACGACTAGCGGCAGGGGAGCTGTATTTT	CASSLRLAAGELYF
.	TRBV11-2	TRBD2	TRBJ2-3	TGTGCCGGCAGCTTACGCCCTGAGGGACTAGCATGCGATACGCAGTATTTT	CAGSLRPEGLACDTQYF
.	TRBV6-2/TRBV6-3	TRBD1	TRBJ1-2	TGTGCCAGCCGTGCCGTGGACAGGGCCCGCTATGGCTACACCTTC	CASRAVDRARYGYTF
many	TRBV11-1	.	TRBJ2-7	TGTGCCAGCAGCTTAATGGACGGCCCCTACGAGCAGTACTTC	CASSLMDGPYEQYF
.	TRBV6-1	.	TRBJ2-7	TGTGCTAGCAGTGAAGCGTCAGACGGCTACGAGCAGTACTTC	CASSEASDGYEQYF
.	TRBV5-4	.	TRBJ2-3	TGTGCCAGCAGCCCCGGGTCTGGCCATACGCGGTATTTT	CASSPGSGHTRYF
.	TRBV5-4	.	TRBJ2-1	.	CASSSSYSYGQFF
many	TRBV7-8	.	TRBJ2-7	TGTGCCAGCAGCTTAGGTGGTAGCGGATTGTCCTACGAGCAGTACTTC	CASSLGGSGLSYEQYF
.	TRBV11-1	.	TRBJ1-6	TGTGCCAGCAGCTTTATCCGATATGGGGCCCTCCACTTT	CASSFIRYGALHF
many	TRBV6-5	.	TRBJ1-2	TGTGCCAGCAGTTACTCGATGGGATTTAAGGGCGGCTACACCTTC	CASSYSMGFKGGYTF
.	TRBV4-2	TRBD1	TRBJ1-4	TGTACCAGCAGCCAGGATCCGAGGGACAGAAGGGAGGGACTGTTTTTT	CTSSQDPRDRREGLFF
.	TRBV29-1	TRBD1	TRBJ2-1	TGCATCGTTATCGGGACAGGGAGCAATGAGCAGTTCTTC	CIVIGTGSNEQFF
.	TRBV30	.	TRBJ2-1	TGTGCCTGTACTCTAGCGACTTACAATGAGCAGTTCTTC	CACTLATYNEQFF